The clone carrying this TCR beta chain has just one count. Its antigen is as yet unknown. These data come from a study of CD8 T cells in Susac syndrome. Study outcomes and limitations: Regarding the TCR sequencing and HLA analysis, the study admitted that a relatively small number of individuals were involved.

The CDR3 is 19 residues long. With 0 bases removed from V and 3 bases from J, the gap between germline ends came to 24 bases. Germline V gene lookup returns CDR1 LGHDT and CDR2 YNNKEL (reference sequence). It was with random hexamers that 0.5 to 1 ug RNA was reverse transcribed. Amplification of TCR beta CDR3 used immunoSEQ multiplex PCR across 54 Vbeta and 13 Jbeta. TCRdb re-called the immunoSEQ multiplex PCR reads through MiXCR, storing one row per CDR3 protein. The sample carries over 100,000 distinct CDR3 sequences, 85% to 95% recorded once. The sequenced sample was CD8+ T cells from PBMCs. The sequence was collected from a human donor in good health. The chain carries TRBV3-1 and TRBJ2-7; D assignment may be TRBD1 or TRBD2 (5 bases each). This chain's CDR3 is CASSQDDSGRKQRSYEQYF. The DNA of the CDR3 is TGTGCCAGCAGCCAAGATGACTCGGGACGGAAACAACGGAGCTACGAGCAGTACTTC.